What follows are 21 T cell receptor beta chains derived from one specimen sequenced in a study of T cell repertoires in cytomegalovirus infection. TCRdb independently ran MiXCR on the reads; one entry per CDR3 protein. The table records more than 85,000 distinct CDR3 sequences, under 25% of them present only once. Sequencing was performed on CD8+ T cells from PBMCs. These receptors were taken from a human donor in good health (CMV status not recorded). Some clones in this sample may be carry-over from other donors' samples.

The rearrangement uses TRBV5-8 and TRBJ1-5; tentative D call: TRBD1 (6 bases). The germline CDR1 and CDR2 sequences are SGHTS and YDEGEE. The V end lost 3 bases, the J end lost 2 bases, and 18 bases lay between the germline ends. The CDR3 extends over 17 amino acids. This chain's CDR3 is CASSWGAAFGGNQPQHF. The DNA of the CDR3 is TGTGCCAGCAGCTGGGGGGCAGCCTTTGGCGGCAATCAGCCCCAGCATTTT.

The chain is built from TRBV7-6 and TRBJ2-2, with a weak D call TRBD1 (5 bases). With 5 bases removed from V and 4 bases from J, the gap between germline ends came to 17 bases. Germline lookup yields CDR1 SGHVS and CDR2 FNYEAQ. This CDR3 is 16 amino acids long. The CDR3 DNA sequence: TGTGCCAGCAGCGCCGCAGGGCAGGGTGGCACCGGGGAGCTGTTTTTT. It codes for CASSAAGQGGTGELFF.

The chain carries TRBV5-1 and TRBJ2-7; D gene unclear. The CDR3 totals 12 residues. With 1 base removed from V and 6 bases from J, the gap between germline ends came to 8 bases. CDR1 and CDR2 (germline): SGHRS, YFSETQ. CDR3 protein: CASSLSRSEQYF. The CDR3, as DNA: TGCGCCAGCAGCTTGTCTAGAAGCGAGCAGTACTTC.

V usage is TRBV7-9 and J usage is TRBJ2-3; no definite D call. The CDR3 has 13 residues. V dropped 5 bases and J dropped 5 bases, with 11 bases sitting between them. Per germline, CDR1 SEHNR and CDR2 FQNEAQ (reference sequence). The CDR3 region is CASSGWTGDTQYF. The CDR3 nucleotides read TGTGCCAGCAGCGGATGGACCGGAGATACGCAGTATTTT.

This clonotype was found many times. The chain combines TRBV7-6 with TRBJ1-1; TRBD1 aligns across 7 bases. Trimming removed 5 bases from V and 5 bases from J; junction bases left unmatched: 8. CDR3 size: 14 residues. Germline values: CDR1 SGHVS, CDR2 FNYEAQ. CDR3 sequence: CASSPTGFGTEAFF. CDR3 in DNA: TGTGCCAGCAGCCCGACAGGGTTTGGAACTGAAGCTTTCTTT.

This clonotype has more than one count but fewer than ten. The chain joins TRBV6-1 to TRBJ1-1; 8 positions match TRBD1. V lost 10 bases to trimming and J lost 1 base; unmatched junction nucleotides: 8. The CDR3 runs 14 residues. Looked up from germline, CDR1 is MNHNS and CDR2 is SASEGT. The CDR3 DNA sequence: TGTGCCACCCTTAGGACAGGGAGGAACACTGAAGCTTTCTTT. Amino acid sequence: CATLRTGRNTEAFF.

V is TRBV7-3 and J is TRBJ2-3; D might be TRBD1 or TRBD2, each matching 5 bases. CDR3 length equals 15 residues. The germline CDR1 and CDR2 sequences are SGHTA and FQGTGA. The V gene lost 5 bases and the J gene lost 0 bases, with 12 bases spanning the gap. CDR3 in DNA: TGTGCCAGCAGCGTCGGGACGGAGAGCACAGATACGCAGTATTTT. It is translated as CASSVGTESTDTQYF.

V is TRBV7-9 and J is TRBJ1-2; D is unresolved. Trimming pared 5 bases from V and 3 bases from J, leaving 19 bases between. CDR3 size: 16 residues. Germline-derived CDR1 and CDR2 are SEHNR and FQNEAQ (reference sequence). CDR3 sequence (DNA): TGTGCCAGCAGCCCCCCCCTGGGCCTCAGTGACTATGGCTACACCTTC. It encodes CASSPPLGLSDYGYTF.

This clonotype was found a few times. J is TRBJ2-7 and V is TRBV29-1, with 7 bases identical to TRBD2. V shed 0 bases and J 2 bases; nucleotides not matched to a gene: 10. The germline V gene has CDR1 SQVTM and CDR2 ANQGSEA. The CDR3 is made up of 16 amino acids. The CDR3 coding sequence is TGCAGCGTTGAAGATAGCACTAGCGCCAGTCCCTACGAGCAGTACTTC. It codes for CSVEDSTSASPYEQYF.

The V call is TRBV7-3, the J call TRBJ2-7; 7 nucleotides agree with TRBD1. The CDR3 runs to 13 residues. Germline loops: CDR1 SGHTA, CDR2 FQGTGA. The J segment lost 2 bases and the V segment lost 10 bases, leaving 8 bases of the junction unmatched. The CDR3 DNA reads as TGTGCCACCACAGACAGGGCCACCTACGAGCAGTACTTC. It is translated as CATTDRATYEQYF.

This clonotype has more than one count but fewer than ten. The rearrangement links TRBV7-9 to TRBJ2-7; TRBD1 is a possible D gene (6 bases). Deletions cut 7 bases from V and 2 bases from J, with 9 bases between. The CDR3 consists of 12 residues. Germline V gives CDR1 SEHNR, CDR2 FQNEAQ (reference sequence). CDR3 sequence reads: CASNGGAYEQYF. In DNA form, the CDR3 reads TGTGCCAGCAATGGGGGCGCCTACGAGCAGTACTTC.

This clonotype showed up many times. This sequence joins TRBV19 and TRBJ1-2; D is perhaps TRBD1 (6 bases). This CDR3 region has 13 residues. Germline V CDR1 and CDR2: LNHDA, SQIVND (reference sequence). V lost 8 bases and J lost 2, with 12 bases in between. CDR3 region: CASEQGSNYGYTF. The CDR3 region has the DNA TGTGCCAGTGAACAGGGTTCCAACTATGGCTACACCTTC.

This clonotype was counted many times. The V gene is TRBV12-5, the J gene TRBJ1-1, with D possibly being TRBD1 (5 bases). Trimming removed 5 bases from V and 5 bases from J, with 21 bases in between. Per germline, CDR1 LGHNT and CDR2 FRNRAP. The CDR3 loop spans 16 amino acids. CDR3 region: CASGHGREGRETEAFF. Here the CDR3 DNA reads TGTGCTAGTGGTCACGGTCGGGAGGGCAGGGAAACTGAAGCTTTCTTT.

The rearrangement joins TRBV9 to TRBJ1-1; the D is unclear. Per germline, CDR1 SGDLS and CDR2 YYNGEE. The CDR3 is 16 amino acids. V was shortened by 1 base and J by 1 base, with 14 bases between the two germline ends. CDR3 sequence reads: CASSVPARPENTEAFF. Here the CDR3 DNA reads TGTGCCAGCAGCGTACCGGCACGTCCAGAGAACACTGAAGCTTTCTTT. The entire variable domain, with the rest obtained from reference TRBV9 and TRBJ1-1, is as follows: DSGVTQTPKHLITATGQRVTLRCSPRSGDLSVYWYQQSLDQGLQFLIQYYNGEERAKGNILERFSAQQFPDLHSELNLSSLELGDSALYFCASSVPARPENTEAFFGQGTRLTVV.

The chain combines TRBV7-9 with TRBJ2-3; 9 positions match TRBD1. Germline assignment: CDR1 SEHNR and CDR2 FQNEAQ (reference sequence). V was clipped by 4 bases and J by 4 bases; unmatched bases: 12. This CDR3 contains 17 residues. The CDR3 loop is CASSSPGTGSGPDTQYF. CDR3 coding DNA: TGTGCCAGCAGCTCGCCCGGGACAGGGTCGGGTCCAGATACGCAGTATTTT.

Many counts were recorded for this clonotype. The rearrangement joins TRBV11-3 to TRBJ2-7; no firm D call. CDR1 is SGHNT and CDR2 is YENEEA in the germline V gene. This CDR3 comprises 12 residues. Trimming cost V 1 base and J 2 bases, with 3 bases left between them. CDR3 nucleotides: TGTGCCAGCAGCTTAGTCACCTACGAGCAGTACTTC. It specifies CASSLVTYEQYF.

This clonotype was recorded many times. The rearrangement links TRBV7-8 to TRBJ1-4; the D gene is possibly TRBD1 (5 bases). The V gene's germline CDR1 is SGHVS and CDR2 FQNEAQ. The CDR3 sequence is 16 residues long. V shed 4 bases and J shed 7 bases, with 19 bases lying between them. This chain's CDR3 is CASSYDPLGTVEKLFF. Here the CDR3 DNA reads TGTGCCAGCAGCTACGACCCTTTGGGGACGGTTGAAAAACTGTTTTTT.

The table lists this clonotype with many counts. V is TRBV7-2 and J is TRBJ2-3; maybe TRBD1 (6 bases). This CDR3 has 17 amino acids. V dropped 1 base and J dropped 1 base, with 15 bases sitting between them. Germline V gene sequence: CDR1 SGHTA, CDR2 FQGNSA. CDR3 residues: CASSLGVGGWGTDTQYF. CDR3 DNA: TGTGCCAGCAGCTTAGGGGTAGGGGGATGGGGCACAGATACGCAGTATTTT.

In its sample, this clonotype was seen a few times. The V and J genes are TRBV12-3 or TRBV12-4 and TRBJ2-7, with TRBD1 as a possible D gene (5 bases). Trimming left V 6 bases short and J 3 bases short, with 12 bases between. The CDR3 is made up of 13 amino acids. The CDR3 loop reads CASRFQGFYEQYF. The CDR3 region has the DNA TGTGCCAGCAGGTTCCAGGGTTTCTACGAGCAGTACTTC.

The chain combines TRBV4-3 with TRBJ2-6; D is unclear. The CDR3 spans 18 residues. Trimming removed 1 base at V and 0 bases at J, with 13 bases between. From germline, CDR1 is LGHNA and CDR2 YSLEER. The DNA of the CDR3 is TGCGCCAGCAGCCAAGGTAGTGGGTTGGTCTCTGGGGCCAACGTCCTGACTTTC. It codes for CASSQGSGLVSGANVLTF.

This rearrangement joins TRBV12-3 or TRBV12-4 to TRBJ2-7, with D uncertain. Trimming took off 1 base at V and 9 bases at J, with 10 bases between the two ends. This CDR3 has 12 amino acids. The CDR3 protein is CASSLVLGRQYF. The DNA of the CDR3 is TGTGCCAGCAGTTTAGTCTTGGGAAGGCAGTACTTC.